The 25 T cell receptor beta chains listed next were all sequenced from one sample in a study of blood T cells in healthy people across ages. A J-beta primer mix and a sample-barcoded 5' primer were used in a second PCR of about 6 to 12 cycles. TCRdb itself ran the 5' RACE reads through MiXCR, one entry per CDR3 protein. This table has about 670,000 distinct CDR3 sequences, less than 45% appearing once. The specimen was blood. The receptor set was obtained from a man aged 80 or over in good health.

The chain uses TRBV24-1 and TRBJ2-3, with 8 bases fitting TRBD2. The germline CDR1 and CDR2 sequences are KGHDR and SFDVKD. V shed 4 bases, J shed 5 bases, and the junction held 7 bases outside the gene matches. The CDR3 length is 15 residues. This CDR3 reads CATSDRVAGGDTQYF. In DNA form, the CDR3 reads TGTGCCACCAGTGACCGAGTGGCGGGAGGAGATACGCAGTATTTT.

CDR3 in DNA: TGTGCCAGCAGCAGTACGGGACTAGCGGGAGCAAATGAGCAGTTCTTC. It encodes CASSSTGLAGANEQFF. V is TRBV7-6 and J is TRBJ2-1; 14 nucleotides line up with TRBD2. Trimming removed 5 bases from V and 7 bases from J; junction bases left unmatched: 7. The CDR3 is 16 residues long. Germline CDR1 SGHVS, CDR2 FNYEAQ. The full variable domain, rest sourced from reference TRBV7-6 and TRBJ2-1, is GAGVSQSPRYKVTKRGQDVALRCDPISGHVSLYWYRQALGQGPEFLTYFNYEAQQDKSGLPNDRFSAERPEGSISTLTIQRTEQRDSAMYRCASSSTGLAGANEQFFGPGTRLTVL.

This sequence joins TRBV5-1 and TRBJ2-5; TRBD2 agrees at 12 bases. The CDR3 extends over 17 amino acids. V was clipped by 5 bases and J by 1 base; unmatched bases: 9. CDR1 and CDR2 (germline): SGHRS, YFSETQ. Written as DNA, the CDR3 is TGCGCCAGCAGTAACCCAGGACTAGCGGGGATCCAAGAGACCCAGTACTTC. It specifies CASSNPGLAGIQETQYF.

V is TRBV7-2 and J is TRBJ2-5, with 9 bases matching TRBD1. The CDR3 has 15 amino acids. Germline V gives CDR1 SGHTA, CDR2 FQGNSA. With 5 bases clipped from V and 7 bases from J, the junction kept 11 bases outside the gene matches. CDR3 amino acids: CASSPPGTGRVTQYF. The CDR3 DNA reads TGTGCCAGCAGCCCACCCGGGACAGGGAGGGTGACCCAGTACTTC.

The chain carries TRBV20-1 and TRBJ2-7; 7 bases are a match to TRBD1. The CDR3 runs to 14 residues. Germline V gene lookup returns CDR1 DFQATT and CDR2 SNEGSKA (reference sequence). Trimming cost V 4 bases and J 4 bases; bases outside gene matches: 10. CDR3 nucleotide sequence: TGCAGTGCTACCCGACAGGGAAATTGGTACGAGCAGTACTTC. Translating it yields CSATRQGNWYEQYF.

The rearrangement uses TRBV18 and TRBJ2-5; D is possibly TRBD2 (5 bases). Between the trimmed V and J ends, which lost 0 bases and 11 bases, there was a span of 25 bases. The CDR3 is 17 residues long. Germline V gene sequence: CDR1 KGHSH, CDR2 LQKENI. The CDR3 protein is CASSPPGYWEPLHEQYF. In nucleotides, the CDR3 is TGTGCCAGCTCACCACCGGGTTACTGGGAGCCCCTCCATGAGCAGTACTTC. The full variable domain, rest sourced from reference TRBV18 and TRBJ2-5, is NAGVMQNPRHLVRRRGQEARLRCSPMKGHSHVYWYRQLPEEGLKFMVYLQKENIIDESGMPKERFSAEFPKEGPSILRIQQVVRGDSAAYFCASSPPGYWEPLHEQYFGPGTRLLVL.

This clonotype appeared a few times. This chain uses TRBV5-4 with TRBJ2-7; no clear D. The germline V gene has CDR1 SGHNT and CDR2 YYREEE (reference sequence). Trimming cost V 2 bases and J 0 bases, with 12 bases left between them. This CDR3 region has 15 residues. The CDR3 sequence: CASSFDGLDSYEQYF. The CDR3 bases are TGTGCCAGCAGCTTTGATGGCCTCGACTCCTACGAGCAGTACTTC.

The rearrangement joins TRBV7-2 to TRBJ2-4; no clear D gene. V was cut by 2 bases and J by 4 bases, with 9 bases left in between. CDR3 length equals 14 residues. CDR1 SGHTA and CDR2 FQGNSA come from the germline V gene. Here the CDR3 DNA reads TGTGCCAGCAGCTTACGATTCGAGAAAAACATTCAGTACTTC. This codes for CASSLRFEKNIQYF.

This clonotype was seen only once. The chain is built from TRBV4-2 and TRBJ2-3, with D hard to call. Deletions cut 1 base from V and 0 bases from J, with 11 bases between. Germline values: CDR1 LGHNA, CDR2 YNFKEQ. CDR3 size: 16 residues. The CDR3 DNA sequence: TGTGCCAGCAGCCAAGCTAGAGGAGCCAGCACAGATACGCAGTATTTT. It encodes CASSQARGASTDTQYF.

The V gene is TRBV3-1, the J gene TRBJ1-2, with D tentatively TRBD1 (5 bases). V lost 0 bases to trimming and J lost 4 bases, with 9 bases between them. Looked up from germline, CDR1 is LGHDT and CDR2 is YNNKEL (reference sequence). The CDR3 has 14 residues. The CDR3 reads CASSQEGGAYGYTF. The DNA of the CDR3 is TGTGCCAGCAGCCAAGAGGGGGGAGCCTATGGCTACACCTTC.

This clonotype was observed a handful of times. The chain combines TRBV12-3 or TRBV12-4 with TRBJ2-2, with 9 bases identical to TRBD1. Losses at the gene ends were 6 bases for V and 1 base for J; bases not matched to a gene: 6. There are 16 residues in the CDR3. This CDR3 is CASSPRDRVNTGELFF. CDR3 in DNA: TGTGCCAGCAGCCCACGGGACAGGGTGAACACCGGGGAGCTGTTTTTT.

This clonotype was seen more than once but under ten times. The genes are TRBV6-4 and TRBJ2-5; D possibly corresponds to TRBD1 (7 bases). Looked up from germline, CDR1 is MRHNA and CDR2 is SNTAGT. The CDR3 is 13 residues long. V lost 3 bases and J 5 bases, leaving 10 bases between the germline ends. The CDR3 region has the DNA TGTGCCAGCAGTGAGACAGGGAGGGAGACCCAGTACTTC. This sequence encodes CASSETGRETQYF.

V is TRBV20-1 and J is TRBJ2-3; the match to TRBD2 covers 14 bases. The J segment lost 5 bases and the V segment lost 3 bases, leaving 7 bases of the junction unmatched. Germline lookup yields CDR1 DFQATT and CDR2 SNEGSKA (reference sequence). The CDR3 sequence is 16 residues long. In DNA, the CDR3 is TGCAGTGCTAGGCTGACTAGCGGGGGGGCTAGAGATACGCAGTATTTT. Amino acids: CSARLTSGGARDTQYF.

For the CDR3, the DNA is TGTGCCATCAGTGTCGCAGGGACCGCCAGTGTCTATGGCTACACCTTC. It encodes CAISVAGTASVYGYTF. This chain links TRBV10-3 with TRBJ1-2; TRBD1 might be the D (5 bases). V lost 4 bases, J lost 4 bases, and 19 bases lay in between. The CDR3 sequence is 16 residues long. Germline CDR1 reads ENHRY; CDR2 reads SYGVKD.

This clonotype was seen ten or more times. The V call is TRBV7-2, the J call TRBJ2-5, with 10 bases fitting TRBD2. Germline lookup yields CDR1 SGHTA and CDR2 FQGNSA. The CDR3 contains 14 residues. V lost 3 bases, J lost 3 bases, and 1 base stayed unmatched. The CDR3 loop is CASSLLAGEETQYF. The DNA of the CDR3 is TGTGCCAGCAGCTTGCTAGCGGGAGAAGAGACCCAGTACTTC.

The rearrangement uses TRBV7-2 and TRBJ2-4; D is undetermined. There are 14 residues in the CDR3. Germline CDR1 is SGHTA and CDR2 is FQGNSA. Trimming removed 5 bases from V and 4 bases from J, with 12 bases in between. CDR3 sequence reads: CASSTSGPKNIQYF. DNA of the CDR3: TGTGCCAGCAGCACGTCGGGCCCTAAAAACATTCAGTACTTC.

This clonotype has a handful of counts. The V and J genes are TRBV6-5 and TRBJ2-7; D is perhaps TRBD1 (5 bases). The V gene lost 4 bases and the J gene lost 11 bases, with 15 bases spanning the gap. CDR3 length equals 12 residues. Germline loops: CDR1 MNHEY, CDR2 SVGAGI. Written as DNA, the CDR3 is TGTGCCAGCAGTTCCCCATCAGGGTTGGAGTACTTC. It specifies CASSSPSGLEYF.

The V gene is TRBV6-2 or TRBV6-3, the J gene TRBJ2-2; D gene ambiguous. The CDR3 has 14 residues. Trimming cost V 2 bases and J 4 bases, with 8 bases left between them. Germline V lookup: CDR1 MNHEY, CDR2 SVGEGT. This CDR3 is CASSYVGSTGELFF. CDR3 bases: TGTGCCAGCAGTTACGTCGGGTCCACCGGGGAGCTGTTTTTT.

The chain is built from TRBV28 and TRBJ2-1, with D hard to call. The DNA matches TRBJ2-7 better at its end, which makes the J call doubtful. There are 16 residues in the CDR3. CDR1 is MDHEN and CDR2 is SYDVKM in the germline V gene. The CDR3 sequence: CASTQQGGQRYNEQYF. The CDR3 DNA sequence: TGTGCCAGCACCCAGCAAGGCGGCCAGAGGTACAATGAGCAGTACTTC.

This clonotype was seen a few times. CDR3 residues: CSAQVGVAETQYF. CDR3 coding DNA: TGCAGTGCTCAGGTGGGAGTAGCGGAGACCCAGTACTTC. J is TRBJ2-5 and V is TRBV20-1; D might be TRBD2 (5 bases). V lost 5 bases and J lost 5, with 15 bases in between. The germline CDR1 and CDR2 sequences are DFQATT and SNEGSKA (reference sequence). The CDR3 length is 13 residues.

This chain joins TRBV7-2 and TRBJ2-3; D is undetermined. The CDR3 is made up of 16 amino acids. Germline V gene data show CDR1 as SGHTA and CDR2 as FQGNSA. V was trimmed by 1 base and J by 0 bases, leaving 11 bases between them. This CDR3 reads CASSLGTAPSTDTQYF. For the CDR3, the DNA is TGTGCCAGCAGCTTAGGGACGGCCCCCAGCACAGATACGCAGTATTTT.

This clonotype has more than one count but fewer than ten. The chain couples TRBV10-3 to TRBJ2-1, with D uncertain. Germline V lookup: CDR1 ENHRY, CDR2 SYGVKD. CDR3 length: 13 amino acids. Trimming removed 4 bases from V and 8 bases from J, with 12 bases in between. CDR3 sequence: CAISVDEVHEQFF. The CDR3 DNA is TGTGCCATCAGTGTTGATGAGGTCCATGAGCAGTTCTTC.

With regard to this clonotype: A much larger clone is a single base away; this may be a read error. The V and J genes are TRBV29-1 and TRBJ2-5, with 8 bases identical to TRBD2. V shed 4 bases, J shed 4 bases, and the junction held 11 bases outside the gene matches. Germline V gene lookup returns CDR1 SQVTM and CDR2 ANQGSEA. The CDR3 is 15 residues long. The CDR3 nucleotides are TGCAGCGTTGGACCCCACTCCGCGGGAGGAGAGACCCAGTACTTC. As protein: CSVGPHSAGGETQYF.

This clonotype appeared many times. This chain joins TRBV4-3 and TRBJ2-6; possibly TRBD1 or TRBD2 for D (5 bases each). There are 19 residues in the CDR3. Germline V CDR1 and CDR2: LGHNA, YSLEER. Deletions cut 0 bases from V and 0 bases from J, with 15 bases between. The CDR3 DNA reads TGCGCCAGCAGCCAAGACCCCGGGGACCCCTTCTCTGGGGCCAACGTCCTGACTTTC. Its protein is CASSQDPGDPFSGANVLTF.

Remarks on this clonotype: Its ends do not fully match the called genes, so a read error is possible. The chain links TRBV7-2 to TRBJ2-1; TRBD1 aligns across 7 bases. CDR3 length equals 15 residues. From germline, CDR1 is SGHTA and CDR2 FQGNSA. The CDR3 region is CASSLDGQVRNAQFF. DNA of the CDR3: TGTGCCAGCAGCTTAGACGGACAGGTGAGGAATGCGCAGTTCTTC.